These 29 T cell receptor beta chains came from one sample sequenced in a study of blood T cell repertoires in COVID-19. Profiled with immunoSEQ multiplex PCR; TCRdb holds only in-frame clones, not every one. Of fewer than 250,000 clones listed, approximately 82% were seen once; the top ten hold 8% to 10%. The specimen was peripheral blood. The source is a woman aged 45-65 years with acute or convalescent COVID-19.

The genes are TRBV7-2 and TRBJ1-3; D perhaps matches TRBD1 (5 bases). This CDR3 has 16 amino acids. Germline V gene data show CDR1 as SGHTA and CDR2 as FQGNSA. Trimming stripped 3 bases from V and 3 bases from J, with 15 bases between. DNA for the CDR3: TGTGCCAGCAGCTTGACAGCAATACGCGGTGGAAACACCATATATTTT. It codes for CASSLTAIRGGNTIYF.

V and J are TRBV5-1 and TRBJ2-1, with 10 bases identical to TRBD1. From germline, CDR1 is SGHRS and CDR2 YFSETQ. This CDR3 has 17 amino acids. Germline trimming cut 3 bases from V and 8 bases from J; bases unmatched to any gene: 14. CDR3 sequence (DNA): TGCGCCAGCAGCTCCGACAGGGGGCCCAAAAAATTCTATGAGCAGTTCTTC. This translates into CASSSDRGPKKFYEQFF.

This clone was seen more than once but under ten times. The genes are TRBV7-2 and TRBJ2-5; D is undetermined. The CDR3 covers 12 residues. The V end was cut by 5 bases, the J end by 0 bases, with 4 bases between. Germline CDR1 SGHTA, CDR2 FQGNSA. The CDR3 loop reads CASSPNQETQYF. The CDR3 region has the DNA TGTGCCAGCAGCCCCAACCAAGAGACCCAGTACTTC.

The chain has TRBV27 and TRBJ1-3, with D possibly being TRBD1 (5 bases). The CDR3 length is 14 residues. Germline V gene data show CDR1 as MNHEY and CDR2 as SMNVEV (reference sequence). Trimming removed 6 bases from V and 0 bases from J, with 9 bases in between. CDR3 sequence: CASRDTFSGNTIYF. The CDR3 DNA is TGTGCCAGCAGGGACACCTTCTCTGGAAACACCATATATTTT.

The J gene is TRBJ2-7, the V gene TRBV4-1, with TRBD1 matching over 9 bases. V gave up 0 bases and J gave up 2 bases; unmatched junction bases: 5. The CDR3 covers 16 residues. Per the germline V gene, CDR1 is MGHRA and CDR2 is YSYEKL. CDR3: CASSQEGTGTAYEQYF. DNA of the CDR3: TGCGCCAGCAGCCAAGAGGGGACAGGGACTGCCTACGAGCAGTACTTC.

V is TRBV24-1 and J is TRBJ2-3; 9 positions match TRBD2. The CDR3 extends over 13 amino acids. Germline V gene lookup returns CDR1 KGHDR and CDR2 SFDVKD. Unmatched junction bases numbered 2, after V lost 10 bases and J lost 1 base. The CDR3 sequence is CATQREGTDTQYF. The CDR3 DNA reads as TGTGCCACTCAGCGGGAGGGCACAGATACGCAGTATTTT.

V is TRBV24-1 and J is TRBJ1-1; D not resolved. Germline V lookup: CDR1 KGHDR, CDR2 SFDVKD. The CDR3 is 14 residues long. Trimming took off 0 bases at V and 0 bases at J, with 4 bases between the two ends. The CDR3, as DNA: TGTGCCACCAGTGATTTGAACATGAACACTGAAGCTTTCTTT. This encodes CATSDLNMNTEAFF.

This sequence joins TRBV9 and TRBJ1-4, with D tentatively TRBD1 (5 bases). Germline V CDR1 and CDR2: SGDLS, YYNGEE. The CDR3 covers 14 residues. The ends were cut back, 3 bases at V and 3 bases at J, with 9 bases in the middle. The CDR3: CASSGWGSNEKLFF. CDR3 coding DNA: TGTGCCAGCAGCGGTTGGGGCTCTAATGAAAAACTGTTTTTT.

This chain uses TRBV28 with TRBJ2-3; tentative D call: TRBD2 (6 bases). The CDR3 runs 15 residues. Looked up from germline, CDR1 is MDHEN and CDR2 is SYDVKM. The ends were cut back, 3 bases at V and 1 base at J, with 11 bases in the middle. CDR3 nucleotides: TGTGCCAGCAGTTTCTTGGAGCGGGGCACAGATACGCAGTATTTT. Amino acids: CASSFLERGTDTQYF.

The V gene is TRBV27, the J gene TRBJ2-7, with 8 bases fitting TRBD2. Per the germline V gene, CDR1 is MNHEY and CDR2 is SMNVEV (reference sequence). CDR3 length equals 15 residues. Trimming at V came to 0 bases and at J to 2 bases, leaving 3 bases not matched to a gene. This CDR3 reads CASSLSGGGTYEQYF. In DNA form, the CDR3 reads TGTGCCAGCAGTTTATCGGGCGGGGGGACCTACGAGCAGTACTTC.

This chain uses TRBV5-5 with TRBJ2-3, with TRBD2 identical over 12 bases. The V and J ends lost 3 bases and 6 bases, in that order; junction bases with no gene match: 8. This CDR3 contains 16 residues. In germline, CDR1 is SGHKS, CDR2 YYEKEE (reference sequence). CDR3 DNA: TGTGCCAGCAGCTCACTAGCGGGGGGACCCCGGGATACGCAGTATTTT. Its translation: CASSSLAGGPRDTQYF.

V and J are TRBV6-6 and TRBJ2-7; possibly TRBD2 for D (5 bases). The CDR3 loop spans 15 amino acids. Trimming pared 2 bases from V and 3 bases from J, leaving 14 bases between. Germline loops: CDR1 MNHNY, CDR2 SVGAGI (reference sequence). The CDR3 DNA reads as TGTGCCAGCAGTTACGATGCGGAGGACGACTACGAGCAGTACTTC. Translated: CASSYDAEDDYEQYF.

For the CDR3, the DNA is TGTGCCAGCAGCTTAAATACCTACGAGCAGTACTTC. Encoded protein: CASSLNTYEQYF. The chain joins TRBV7-9 to TRBJ2-7, with D unresolved. The V end was cut by 2 bases, the J end by 2 bases, with 4 bases between. The CDR3 sequence is 12 residues long. Looked up from germline, CDR1 is SEHNR and CDR2 is FQNEAQ (reference sequence). Variable domain in full (rest from reference TRBV7-9 and TRBJ2-7): DTGVSQNPRHKITKRGQNVTFRCDPISEHNRLYWYRQTLGQGPEFLTYFQNEAQLEKSRLLSDRFSAERPKGSFSTLEIQRTEQGDSAMYLCASSLNTYEQYFGPGTRLTVT.

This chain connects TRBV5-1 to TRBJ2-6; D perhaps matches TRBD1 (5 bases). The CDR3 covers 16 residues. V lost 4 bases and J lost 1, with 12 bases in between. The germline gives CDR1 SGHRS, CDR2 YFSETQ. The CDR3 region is CASSIGHGSGANVLTF. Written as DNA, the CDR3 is TGCGCCAGCAGCATCGGACACGGGTCTGGGGCCAACGTCCTGACTTTC.

CDR3 bases: TGTGCCTGGAGTAGGGAGGCTGGCAATCAGCCCCAGCATTTT. Translated: CAWSREAGNQPQHF. The V and J genes are TRBV30 and TRBJ1-5; no clear D. The V and J ends lost 2 bases and 2 bases respectively, with 10 bases between them. Germline V lookup: CDR1 GTSNPN, CDR2 SVGIG (reference sequence). The CDR3 contains 14 residues.

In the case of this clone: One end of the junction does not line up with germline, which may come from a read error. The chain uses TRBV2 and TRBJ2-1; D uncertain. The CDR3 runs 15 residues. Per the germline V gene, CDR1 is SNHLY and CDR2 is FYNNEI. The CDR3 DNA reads TGTGCCAGCAGTGGAAACTTCCTCTCCTCCAATGAGCAGTTCTTC. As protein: CASSGNFLSSNEQFF.

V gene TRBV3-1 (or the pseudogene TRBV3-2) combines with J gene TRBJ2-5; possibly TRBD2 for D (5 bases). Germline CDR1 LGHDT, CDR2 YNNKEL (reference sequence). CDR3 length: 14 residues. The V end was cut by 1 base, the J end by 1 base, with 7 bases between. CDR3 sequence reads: CASSQADSQETQYF. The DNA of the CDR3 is TGTGCCAGCAGCCAAGCGGACTCCCAAGAGACCCAGTACTTC.

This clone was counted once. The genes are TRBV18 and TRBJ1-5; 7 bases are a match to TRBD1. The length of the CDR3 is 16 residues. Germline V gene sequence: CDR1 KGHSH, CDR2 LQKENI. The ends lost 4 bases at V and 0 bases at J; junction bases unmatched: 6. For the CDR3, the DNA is TGTGCCAGCTCACAGTTCGGACAGGATAGCAATCAGCCCCAGCATTTT. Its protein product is CASSQFGQDSNQPQHF.

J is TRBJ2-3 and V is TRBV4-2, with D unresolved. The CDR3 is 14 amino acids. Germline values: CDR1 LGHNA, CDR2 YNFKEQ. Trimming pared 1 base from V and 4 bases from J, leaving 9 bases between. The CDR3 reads CASSQGAHSDTQYF. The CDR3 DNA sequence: TGTGCCAGCAGCCAAGGAGCTCATTCAGATACGCAGTATTTT.

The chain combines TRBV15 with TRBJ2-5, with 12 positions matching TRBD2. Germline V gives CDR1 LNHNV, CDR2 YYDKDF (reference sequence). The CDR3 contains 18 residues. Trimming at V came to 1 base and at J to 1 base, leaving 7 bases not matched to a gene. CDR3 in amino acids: CATSRGVLAGGTQETQYF. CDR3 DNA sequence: TGTGCCACCAGCAGAGGGGTACTAGCGGGAGGTACCCAAGAGACCCAGTACTTC.

The CDR3 loop reads CASSGLRGRDGYTF. DNA for the CDR3: TGTGCCAGCAGCGGACTCCGGGGGAGGGATGGCTACACCTTC. The V and J genes are TRBV7-2 and TRBJ1-2, with a tentative D call TRBD1 (5 bases). Looked up from germline, CDR1 is SGHTA and CDR2 is FQGNSA. The V and J ends lost 5 bases and 6 bases respectively, with 16 bases between them. This CDR3 spans 14 amino acids.

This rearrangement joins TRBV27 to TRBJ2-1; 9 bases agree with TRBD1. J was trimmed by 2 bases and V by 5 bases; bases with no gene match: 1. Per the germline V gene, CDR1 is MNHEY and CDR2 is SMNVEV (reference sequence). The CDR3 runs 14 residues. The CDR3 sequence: CASSRTGAYNEQFF. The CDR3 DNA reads TGTGCCAGCAGTCGGACAGGGGCCTACAATGAGCAGTTCTTC.

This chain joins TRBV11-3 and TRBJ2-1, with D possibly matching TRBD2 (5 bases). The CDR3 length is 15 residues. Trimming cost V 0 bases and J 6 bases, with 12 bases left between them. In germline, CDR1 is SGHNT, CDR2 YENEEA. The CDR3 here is CASSLDPWAGNEQFF. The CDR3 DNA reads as TGTGCCAGCAGCTTAGATCCGTGGGCGGGCAATGAGCAGTTCTTC. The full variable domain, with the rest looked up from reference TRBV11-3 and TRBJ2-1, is EAGVVQSPRYKIIEKKQPVAFWCNPISGHNTLYWYLQNLGQGPELLIRYENEEAVDDSQLPKDRFSAERLKGVDSTLKIQPAELGDSAVYLCASSLDPWAGNEQFFGPGTRLTVL.

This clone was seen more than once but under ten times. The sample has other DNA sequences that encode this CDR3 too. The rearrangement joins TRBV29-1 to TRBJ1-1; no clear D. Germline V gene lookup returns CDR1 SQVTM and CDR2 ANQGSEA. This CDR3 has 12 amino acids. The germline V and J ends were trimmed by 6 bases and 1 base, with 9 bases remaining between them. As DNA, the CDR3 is TGCAGCGTCGGTACAGCGAACACTGAAGCTTTCTTT. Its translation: CSVGTANTEAFF.

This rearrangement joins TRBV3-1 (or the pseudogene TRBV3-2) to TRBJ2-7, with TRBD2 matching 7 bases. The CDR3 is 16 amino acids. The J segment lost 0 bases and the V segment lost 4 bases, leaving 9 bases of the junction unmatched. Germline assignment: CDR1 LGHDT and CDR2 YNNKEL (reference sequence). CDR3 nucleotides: TGTGCCAGCAGCCTTAGAAGGCCTAGCGGCTCCTACGAGCAGTACTTC. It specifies CASSLRRPSGSYEQYF.

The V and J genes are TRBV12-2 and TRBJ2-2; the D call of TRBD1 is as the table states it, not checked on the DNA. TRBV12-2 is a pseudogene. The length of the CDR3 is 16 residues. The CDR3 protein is CASRLTSRAKTGELFF. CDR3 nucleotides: TGTGCAAGTCGCTTAACGAGCAGGGCAAAGACCGGGGAGCTGTTTTTT.

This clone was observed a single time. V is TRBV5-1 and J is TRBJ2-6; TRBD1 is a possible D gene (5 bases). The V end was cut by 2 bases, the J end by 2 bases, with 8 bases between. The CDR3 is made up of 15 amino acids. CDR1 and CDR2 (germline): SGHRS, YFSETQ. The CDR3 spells CASSLGQPGANVLTF. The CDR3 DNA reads TGCGCCAGCAGCTTAGGACAACCTGGGGCCAACGTCCTGACTTTC.

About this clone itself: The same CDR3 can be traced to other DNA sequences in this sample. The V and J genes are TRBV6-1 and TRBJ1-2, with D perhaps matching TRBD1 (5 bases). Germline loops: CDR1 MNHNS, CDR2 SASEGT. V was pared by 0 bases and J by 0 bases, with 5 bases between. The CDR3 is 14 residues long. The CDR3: CASSEARANYGYTF. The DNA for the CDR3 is TGTGCCAGCAGTGAAGCCAGGGCTAACTATGGCTACACCTTC.

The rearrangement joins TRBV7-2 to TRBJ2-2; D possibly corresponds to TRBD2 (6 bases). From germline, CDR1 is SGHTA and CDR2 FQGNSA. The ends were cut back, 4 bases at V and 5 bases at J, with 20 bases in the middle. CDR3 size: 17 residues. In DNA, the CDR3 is TGTGCCAGCAGCTCCGCGGGGAAGGAGGGCCAAACCGGGGAGCTGTTTTTT. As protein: CASSSAGKEGQTGELFF.